This entry lists 21 T cell receptor beta chains sequenced from one sample in a study of T cell responses to AZD1222 COVID-19 vaccine. Generated by immunoSEQ multiplex PCR, the TCRdb table keeps only in-frame clones and is missing some. Of about 140,000 clones listed, 92% are singletons. The sample consisted of peripheral blood, taken 28 days after the second AZD1222 dose. These TCRs come from an adult who received the AZD1222 COVID-19 vaccine.

The chain carries TRBV2 and TRBJ1-1; D is unresolved. In germline, CDR1 is SNHLY, CDR2 FYNNEI. The CDR3 contains 12 residues. Trimming pared 0 bases from V and 4 bases from J, leaving 3 bases between. The CDR3 protein is CASSEAGTEAFF. The CDR3 DNA reads as TGTGCCAGCAGTGAAGCGGGCACTGAAGCTTTCTTT.

The V call is TRBV7-8, the J call TRBJ1-1; D remains unclear. V shed 5 bases and J shed 3 bases, with 19 bases lying between them. CDR1 is SGHVS and CDR2 is FQNEAQ in the germline V gene. The CDR3 consists of 16 residues. CDR3 nucleotides: TGTGCCAGCAGCATGGGGTACGGCCTCCAGGACACTGAAGCTTTCTTT. Its protein is CASSMGYGLQDTEAFF.

The V gene is TRBV4-3, the J gene TRBJ1-5, with TRBD1 matching over 10 bases. This CDR3 comprises 14 residues. J was trimmed by 6 bases and V by 4 bases; bases with no gene match: 3. CDR1 is LGHNA, CDR2 YSLEER, per germline. CDR3: CASSPGQGPQPQHF. The CDR3 DNA is TGCGCCAGCAGCCCGGGACAGGGGCCTCAGCCCCAGCATTTT.

V usage is TRBV12-5 and J usage is TRBJ2-1; D gene ambiguous. CDR1 is LGHNT and CDR2 is FRNRAP in the germline V gene. The CDR3 has 12 amino acids. V was cut by 0 bases and J by 9 bases, with 6 bases left in between. CDR3 in amino acids: CASGLVWGEQFF. The DNA of the CDR3 is TGTGCTAGTGGTTTGGTATGGGGTGAGCAGTTCTTC.

The chain uses TRBV29-1 and TRBJ1-1; weak D call: TRBD1 (6 bases). Germline CDR1 SQVTM, CDR2 ANQGSEA. Trimming took off 4 bases at V and 4 bases at J, with 13 bases between the two ends. CDR3 length: 13 residues. The CDR3: CSVGGGLGTEAFF. The CDR3 bases are TGCAGCGTTGGGGGGGGGCTTGGCACTGAAGCTTTCTTT. The entire variable domain, with the rest obtained from reference TRBV29-1 and TRBJ1-1, is as follows: SAVISQKPSRDICQRGTSLTIQCQVDSQVTMMFWYRQQPGQSLTLIATANQGSEATYESGFVIDKFPISRPNLTFSTLTVSNMSPEDSSIYLCSVGGGLGTEAFFGQGTRLTVV.

The V gene is TRBV27, the J gene TRBJ1-1; 9 bases fit TRBD1. The CDR3 loop spans 13 amino acids. The germline gives CDR1 MNHEY, CDR2 SMNVEV (reference sequence). V was pared by 6 bases and J by 5 bases, with 4 bases of the junction left unmatched. CDR3 in DNA: TGTGCCAGCAGATACAGGGGGCCGACTGAAGCTTTCTTT. Translating it yields CASRYRGPTEAFF.

The V call is TRBV10-3, the J call TRBJ2-7; 11 positions agree with TRBD2. The CDR3 is 15 residues long. J gave up 0 bases and V 7 bases, and 5 bases lay outside the gene matches. CDR1 ENHRY and CDR2 SYGVKD come from the germline V gene. The CDR3 DNA is TGTGCCATCAAGGGACTAGCGGCCACCTCCTACGAGCAGTACTTC. It specifies CAIKGLAATSYEQYF.

This chain connects TRBV6-1 to TRBJ2-2, with no clear D. Trimming removed 0 bases from V and 8 bases from J, with 7 bases in between. Germline V gene data show CDR1 as MNHNS and CDR2 as SASEGT. The CDR3 has 13 residues. CDR3 DNA sequence: TGTGCCAGCAGTGAAGCAGGGCTGGGGGAGCTGTTTTTT. This codes for CASSEAGLGELFF.

The chain is built from TRBV5-8 and TRBJ1-5; 7 nucleotides line up with TRBD1. The junction had 6 bases not matched to a gene; V was cut back by 3 bases and J by 0 bases. CDR1 is SGHTS and CDR2 is YDEGEE in the germline V gene. The CDR3 spans 16 residues. CDR3 protein: CASSSGTEYSNQPQHF. The CDR3 DNA reads as TGTGCCAGCAGCTCTGGGACAGAGTATAGCAATCAGCCCCAGCATTTT.

This clone was detected a few times. The chain recombines TRBV16 with TRBJ1-2, with 9 bases that match TRBD1. After removal of 0 bases from V and 5 bases from J, the junction contained 7 bases not matched to a gene. Germline V gene data show CDR1 as KGHSY and CDR2 as FQNENV. This CDR3 contains 16 residues. DNA of the CDR3: TGTGCCAGCAGCCAATCGATGGCGACAGGGGGTTATGGCTACACCTTC. Protein product: CASSQSMATGGYGYTF.

This chain links TRBV9 with TRBJ2-1; D remains unclear. Germline V gene sequence: CDR1 SGDLS, CDR2 YYNGEE. The CDR3 runs to 12 residues. V was trimmed by 8 bases and J by 10 bases, leaving 16 bases between them. Here the CDR3 DNA reads TGTGCCAGGACCCCGGGCGGAAGAGAGCAGTTCTTC. Its translation: CARTPGGREQFF.

In this sample, this clone turned up a few times. The J gene is TRBJ2-7, the V gene TRBV27; either TRBD1 or TRBD2 may fit D (5 bases each). Trimming pared 6 bases from V and 2 bases from J, leaving 14 bases between. This CDR3 spans 14 amino acids. Germline values: CDR1 MNHEY, CDR2 SMNVEV (reference sequence). The CDR3 sequence: CASRLTGRPYEQYF. CDR3 sequence (DNA): TGTGCCAGCAGACTAACGGGACGGCCCTACGAGCAGTACTTC.

The chain links TRBV27 to TRBJ2-2; the match to TRBD2 covers 12 bases. The V gene end was trimmed by 6 bases and the J gene end by 6 bases; junction bases not matched to a gene: 5. This CDR3 comprises 15 residues. Germline loops: CDR1 MNHEY, CDR2 SMNVEV (reference sequence). CDR3 nucleotide sequence: TGTGCCAGCAGAGGACTAGCGGGAAGATCCGGGGAGCTGTTTTTT. Translated: CASRGLAGRSGELFF.

The gene calls are TRBV3-1 (or the pseudogene TRBV3-2) and TRBJ2-4, with 7 nucleotides matching TRBD1. The CDR3 runs to 15 residues. The germline CDR1 and CDR2 sequences are LGHDT and YNNKEL (reference sequence). The V and J ends lost 6 bases and 0 bases, in that order; junction bases with no gene match: 5. CDR3 residues: CASSPGGLAKNIQYF. The CDR3 nucleotides read TGTGCCAGCAGTCCAGGGGGTTTAGCCAAAAACATTCAGTACTTC.

This clone was seen more than once but under ten times. The genes are TRBV4-2 and TRBJ2-2, with D unclear. This CDR3 spans 14 amino acids. The V end lost 4 bases, the J end lost 6 bases, and 12 bases lay between the germline ends. Per the germline V gene, CDR1 is LGHNA and CDR2 is YNFKEQ. DNA of the CDR3: TGTGCCAGCAGCCCGTCAAGGCCAGCCGGGGAGCTGTTTTTT. As protein: CASSPSRPAGELFF.

The chain is built from TRBV7-2 and TRBJ2-1; the D is unclear. CDR1 and CDR2 (germline): SGHTA, FQGNSA. CDR3 length: 15 amino acids. The V end was cut by 2 bases, the J end by 2 bases, with 10 bases between. The CDR3 DNA sequence: TGTGCCAGCAGCTTAAAGCGCTATCCCTACAATGAGCAGTTCTTC. Residues: CASSLKRYPYNEQFF.

On this clone: Germline is not matched at one junction end, which may reflect a read error. The chain joins TRBV7-7 to TRBJ2-3; perhaps TRBD2 as D (6 bases). From germline, CDR1 is SSHAT and CDR2 FNYEAQ (reference sequence). The CDR3 contains 14 residues. Here the CDR3 DNA reads TGTGCTAGCAGCCCCCGGGGGTTCACAGATACGCAGTATTTT. Amino acid sequence: CASSPRGFTDTQYF.

The V and J genes are TRBV6-5 and TRBJ1-2, with D unresolved. The V gene's germline CDR1 is MNHEY and CDR2 SVGAGI. CDR3 size: 15 residues. Trimming left V 5 bases short and J 4 bases short, with 17 bases between. This CDR3 is CASSPWTDSSYGYTF. CDR3 nucleotide sequence: TGTGCCAGCAGTCCGTGGACGGACTCCAGCTATGGCTACACCTTC.

V usage is TRBV4-1 and J usage is TRBJ1-5; a possible D gene is TRBD1 (5 bases). This CDR3 is 14 amino acids long. V lost 0 bases and J lost 4, with 7 bases in between. Germline lookup yields CDR1 MGHRA and CDR2 YSYEKL. The CDR3 region has the DNA TGCGCCAGCAGCCAAGACGGGACGAATCAGCCCCAGCATTTT. It yields the protein CASSQDGTNQPQHF.

This rearrangement joins TRBV6-5 to TRBJ2-5; 7 bases agree with TRBD1. Germline CDR1 MNHEY, CDR2 SVGAGI. Trimming cost V 5 bases and J 5 bases; bases outside gene matches: 11. The CDR3 has 15 amino acids. The CDR3 DNA reads as TGTGCCAGCAGTCCCACAGGGGTGGGGTTCGAGACCCAGTACTTC. Its protein product is CASSPTGVGFETQYF.

This chain links TRBV2 with TRBJ2-7; 8 bases are shared with TRBD1. The CDR3 is 13 residues long. Germline V lookup: CDR1 SNHLY, CDR2 FYNNEI. V shed 7 bases, J shed 2 bases, and the junction held 4 bases outside the gene matches. Here the CDR3 DNA reads TGTGCCAGCAATATGGACAGGGCCTACGAGCAGTACTTC. Amino acids: CASNMDRAYEQYF. Full variable domain (outside the CDR3, taken from reference TRBV2 and TRBJ2-7): EPEVTQTPSHQVTQMGQEVILRCVPISNHLYFYWYRQILGQKVEFLVSFYNNEISEKSEIFDDQFSVERPDGSNFTLKIRSTKLEDSAMYFCASNMDRAYEQYFGPGTRLTVT.